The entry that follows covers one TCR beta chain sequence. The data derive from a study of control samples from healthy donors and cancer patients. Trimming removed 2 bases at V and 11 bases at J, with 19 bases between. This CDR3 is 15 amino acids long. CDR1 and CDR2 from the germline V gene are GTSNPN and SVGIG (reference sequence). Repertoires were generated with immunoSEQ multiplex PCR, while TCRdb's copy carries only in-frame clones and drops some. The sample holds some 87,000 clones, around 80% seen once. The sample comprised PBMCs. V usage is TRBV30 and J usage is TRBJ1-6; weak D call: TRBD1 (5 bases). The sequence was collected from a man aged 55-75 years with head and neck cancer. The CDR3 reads CAWSSAGGGNPPLHF. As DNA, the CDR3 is TGTGCCTGGAGTAGCGCGGGGGGGGGTAACCCACCCCTCCACTTT.